The 31 T cell receptor beta chains given below trace back to one sample, sequenced in a study of siplizumab effects on memory and regulatory T cells. The protocol was immunoSEQ multiplex PCR, while the TCRdb copy is restricted to in-frame clones and leaves out a portion. The table includes over 65,000 clones, about 95% detected once. The sample consisted of CD8+ T cells sorted from blood. These receptors all come from a human donor in good health.

The chain recombines TRBV7-8 with TRBJ2-2, with 11 bases lining up with TRBD1. V was clipped by 5 bases and J by 4 bases; unmatched bases: 6. Germline V gives CDR1 SGHVS, CDR2 FQNEAQ. The length of the CDR3 is 16 residues. The CDR3 DNA sequence: TGTGCCAGCAGCCCCATTGGGACAGGGGGCACCGGGGAGCTGTTTTTT. Translated: CASSPIGTGGTGELFF.

The V gene is TRBV7-6, the J gene TRBJ2-7; 11 nucleotides match TRBD2. Trimming removed 5 bases from V and 0 bases from J; junction bases left unmatched: 15. The CDR3 has 19 amino acids. Germline CDR1 reads SGHVS; CDR2 reads FNYEAQ. CDR3 amino acids: CASSPWPPGLAEHSYEQYF. The CDR3 DNA is TGTGCCAGCAGCCCGTGGCCCCCGGGACTAGCGGAACACTCCTACGAGCAGTACTTC.

This chain uses TRBV6-5 with TRBJ2-2; no definite D call. CDR1 is MNHEY and CDR2 is SVGAGI in the germline V gene. This CDR3 is 12 amino acids long. The V end lost 5 bases, the J end lost 6 bases, and 7 bases lay between the germline ends. The CDR3 DNA follows: TGTGCCAGCAGTCCCGGTTCCGGGGAGCTGTTTTTT. Its protein product is CASSPGSGELFF.

This chain connects TRBV2 to TRBJ1-2, with 7 bases aligning to TRBD1. Germline loops: CDR1 SNHLY, CDR2 FYNNEI. This CDR3 contains 14 residues. V lost 6 bases and J lost 7; bases outside the gene matches: 11. The CDR3 loop reads CASRTTGYQGGYTF. The CDR3 DNA reads as TGTGCCAGCAGAACGACAGGGTATCAAGGTGGCTACACCTTC.

The CDR3 sequence is CASSKATGESGEQYF. CDR3 in DNA: TGTGCCAGCAGCAAAGCGACAGGGGAATCGGGCGAGCAGTACTTC. V usage is TRBV21-1 and J usage is TRBJ2-7; TRBD1, as called in the table, went unchecked against the DNA. TRBV21-1 is given as a pseudogene. CDR3 length: 15 amino acids.

This rearrangement joins TRBV7-9 to TRBJ1-1; no clear D. The germline CDR1 and CDR2 sequences are SEHNR and FQNEAQ (reference sequence). The CDR3 has 14 amino acids. V lost 1 base and J 6 bases, leaving 12 bases between the germline ends. CDR3 sequence (DNA): TGTGCCAGCAGCTTAGACGAAGGGCCAGCTGAAGCTTTCTTT. Translating gives CASSLDEGPAEAFF.

The chain recombines TRBV19 with TRBJ2-7, with 8 positions matching TRBD2. V was clipped by 9 bases and J by 5 bases; unmatched bases: 6. CDR1 is LNHDA and CDR2 is SQIVND in the germline V gene (reference sequence). The CDR3 contains 12 residues. This CDR3 is CASGRGRHEQYF. In DNA, the CDR3 is TGTGCCAGCGGACGCGGGAGGCACGAGCAGTACTTC.

V usage is TRBV7-9 and J usage is TRBJ2-6; D is undetermined. V gave up 2 bases and J gave up 0 bases, with 11 bases separating them. The germline V gene encodes CDR1 SEHNR and CDR2 FQNEAQ (reference sequence). The CDR3 is 17 amino acids. The CDR3 coding sequence is TGTGCCAGCAGCTTATGGGTGGTTACCTCTGGGGCCAACGTCCTGACTTTC. Protein: CASSLWVVTSGANVLTF.

The chain has TRBV7-3 and TRBJ2-3; D remains unclear. Between the trimmed V and J ends, which lost 2 bases and 3 bases, there was a span of 12 bases. Germline CDR1 and CDR2: SGHTA and FQGTGA. The CDR3 extends over 15 amino acids. CDR3 region: CASSLGFLFTDTQYF. For the CDR3, the DNA is TGTGCCAGCAGCTTAGGGTTCTTGTTTACAGATACGCAGTATTTT.

The J gene is TRBJ1-4, the V gene TRBV5-5, with a possible D match to TRBD1 (5 bases). Looked up from germline, CDR1 is SGHKS and CDR2 is YYEKEE (reference sequence). Trimming removed 0 bases at V and 3 bases at J, with 6 bases between. The CDR3 is 14 amino acids. CDR3 protein: CASSLVGANEKLFF. The DNA for the CDR3 is TGTGCCAGCAGCTTGGTAGGGGCTAATGAAAAACTGTTTTTT. The full variable domain, rest sourced from reference TRBV5-5 and TRBJ1-4, is DAGVTQSPTHLIKTRGQQVTLRCSPISGHKSVSWYQQVLGQGPQFIFQYYEKEERGRGNFPDRFSARQFPNYSSELNVNALLLGDSALYLCASSLVGANEKLFFGSGTQLSVL.

The chain joins TRBV4-1 to TRBJ2-7; the match to TRBD2 covers 7 bases. The J segment lost 7 bases and the V segment lost 5 bases, leaving 11 bases of the junction unmatched. The CDR3 is 14 residues long. Germline V lookup: CDR1 MGHRA, CDR2 YSYEKL. The CDR3 here is CASSLGGRLGEQYF. CDR3 DNA sequence: TGCGCCAGCAGCTTGGGGGGGAGGCTAGGAGAGCAGTACTTC.

This chain uses TRBV7-8 with TRBJ1-5; D ambiguous. The CDR3 is made up of 15 amino acids. CDR1 is SGHVS and CDR2 is FQNEAQ in the germline V gene. Trimming removed 1 base at V and 0 bases at J, with 7 bases between. CDR3 in DNA: TGTGCCAGCAGCTTAGAAAATCTTAGCAATCAGCCCCAGCATTTT. This codes for CASSLENLSNQPQHF.

This clone has only one observation. This chain joins TRBV11-2 and TRBJ1-4; TRBD1 might be the D (6 bases). The CDR3 has 17 residues. V was shortened by 4 bases and J by 4 bases, with 19 bases between the two germline ends. Germline assignment: CDR1 SGHAT and CDR2 FQNNGV. For the CDR3, the DNA is TGTGCCAGCAGCTCGCCTTTAGCGGGGGCACTTAATGAAAAACTGTTTTTT. This codes for CASSSPLAGALNEKLFF.

This chain's CDR3 is CASSLLGIKNTGELFF. CDR3 DNA: TGTGCCAGCAGCTTACTGGGGATAAAGAACACCGGGGAGCTGTTTTTT. This chain joins TRBV13 and TRBJ2-2; no firm D call. V was trimmed by 2 bases and J by 1 base, leaving 11 bases between them. Germline loops: CDR1 PRHDT, CDR2 FYEKMQ (reference sequence). This CDR3 contains 16 residues.

The count of this clone is one. The CDR3 DNA sequence: TGTGCCAGCAGTTTATCGACAGGGAACTACGAGCAGTACTTC. Its translation: CASSLSTGNYEQYF. The chain has TRBV27 and TRBJ2-7; TRBD1 agrees at 7 bases. The CDR3 totals 14 residues. The germline CDR1 and CDR2 sequences are MNHEY and SMNVEV (reference sequence). V lost 0 bases and J lost 3; bases outside the gene matches: 2.

This chain joins TRBV6-5 and TRBJ1-1; D gene ambiguous. The length of the CDR3 is 15 residues. The V end was cut by 0 bases, the J end by 3 bases, with 11 bases between. Germline values: CDR1 MNHEY, CDR2 SVGAGI. Written as DNA, the CDR3 is TGTGCCAGCAGTTACTCTACGGGATGGGACACTGAAGCTTTCTTT. This gives the protein CASSYSTGWDTEAFF.

V gene TRBV27 combines with J gene TRBJ2-5; 8 positions match TRBD2. The CDR3 is 14 residues long. V lost 10 bases and J lost 5; bases outside the gene matches: 12. CDR1 and CDR2 (germline): MNHEY, SMNVEV (reference sequence). The CDR3, as DNA: TGTGCCACAGGAGCGGGGCGGGAGGATGAGACCCAGTACTTC. This encodes CATGAGREDETQYF.

The chain recombines TRBV11-2 with TRBJ2-1; tentative D call: TRBD2 (6 bases). Trimming pared 2 bases from V and 5 bases from J, leaving 25 bases between. This CDR3 contains 19 residues. Per the germline V gene, CDR1 is SGHAT and CDR2 is FQNNGV. The CDR3 bases are TGTGCCAGCAGCTTACGCCCCCGGGGCCGGCGGGACTCGAACAATGAGCAGTTCTTC. Its translation: CASSLRPRGRRDSNNEQFF.

The chain uses TRBV7-9 and TRBJ2-2, with 9 bases matching TRBD2. CDR3 size: 17 residues. Germline V lookup: CDR1 SEHNR, CDR2 FQNEAQ (reference sequence). Trimming took 3 bases from V and 6 from J; bases not matched to a gene: 11. The CDR3 region is CASSFNFRTSVSGELFF. CDR3 nucleotide sequence: TGTGCCAGCAGCTTCAATTTTAGGACTAGCGTTTCCGGGGAGCTGTTTTTT.

The rearrangement links TRBV2 to TRBJ1-4; 9 positions agree with TRBD1. Unmatched junction bases numbered 6, after V lost 2 bases and J lost 8 bases. CDR1 and CDR2 from the germline V gene are SNHLY and FYNNEI. CDR3 length: 15 residues. The CDR3 nucleotides read TGTGCCAGCAGTGAACTAGACAGGGGGAGGGAAAAACTGTTTTTT. It specifies CASSELDRGREKLFF.

This rearrangement joins TRBV5-1 to TRBJ2-2; tentative D call: TRBD2 (6 bases). The V gene lost 4 bases and the J gene lost 3 bases, with 16 bases spanning the gap. This CDR3 region has 16 residues. Germline loops: CDR1 SGHRS, CDR2 YFSETQ. CDR3 region: CASSPWKTGDTGELFF. For the CDR3, the DNA is TGCGCCAGCAGCCCATGGAAGACGGGGGACACCGGGGAGCTGTTTTTT.

The chain links TRBV7-9 to TRBJ2-5; weak D call: TRBD2 (5 bases). The CDR3 covers 14 residues. CDR1 and CDR2 from the germline V gene are SEHNR and FQNEAQ (reference sequence). V lost 1 base and J 5 bases, leaving 11 bases between the germline ends. The CDR3 reads CASSLVTGGETQYF. In DNA, the CDR3 is TGTGCCAGCAGCTTAGTGACCGGCGGGGAGACCCAGTACTTC.

V is TRBV27 and J is TRBJ2-1; D call uncertain. The CDR3 consists of 13 residues. Germline V gene sequence: CDR1 MNHEY, CDR2 SMNVEV (reference sequence). The V end was cut by 2 bases, the J end by 8 bases, with 10 bases between. Written as DNA, the CDR3 is TGTGCCAGCAGTTTAGAACCACCGGATGAGCAGTTCTTC. Translated, it gives CASSLEPPDEQFF.

This chain links TRBV29-1 with TRBJ2-5; TRBD2 matches at 11 bases. This CDR3 region has 17 residues. J gave up 5 bases and V 2 bases, and 13 bases lay outside the gene matches. Germline CDR1 and CDR2: SQVTM and ANQGSEA. Written as DNA, the CDR3 is TGCAGCGTTGAATTAATTGTACTAGCGGGAGATCGCGAGACCCAGTACTTC. This encodes CSVELIVLAGDRETQYF.

The gene calls are TRBV18 and TRBJ2-7; 13 bases agree with TRBD2. CDR3 length: 14 residues. Germline values: CDR1 KGHSH, CDR2 LQKENI. V was clipped by 8 bases and J by 3 bases; unmatched bases: 4. CDR3 in amino acids: CASRGLAGVYEQYF. CDR3 DNA sequence: TGTGCCAGCAGAGGACTAGCGGGAGTCTACGAGCAGTACTTC.

The chain joins TRBV7-9 to TRBJ1-2; tentatively, D is TRBD1 (6 bases). The CDR3 consists of 15 residues. The germline V and J ends were trimmed by 1 base and 0 bases, with 9 bases remaining between them. Per germline, CDR1 SEHNR and CDR2 FQNEAQ (reference sequence). CDR3 nucleotide sequence: TGTGCCAGCAGCTTAGGGAGGACAGCTAACTATGGCTACACCTTC. Its protein is CASSLGRTANYGYTF.

V usage is TRBV7-9 and J usage is TRBJ2-3; tentatively, D is TRBD2 (5 bases). Deletions cut 2 bases from V and 8 bases from J, with 5 bases between. The germline gives CDR1 SEHNR, CDR2 FQNEAQ (reference sequence). The CDR3 spans 11 residues. The CDR3, as DNA: TGTGCCAGCAGCTTACGGGGTACGCAGTATTTT. Protein product: CASSLRGTQYF.

V is TRBV19 and J is TRBJ1-1, with D uncertain. The CDR3 totals 15 residues. V was trimmed by 3 bases and J by 6 bases, leaving 17 bases between them. Germline V CDR1 and CDR2: LNHDA, SQIVND (reference sequence). The CDR3 spells CASSMLGSFLSEAFF. CDR3 DNA sequence: TGTGCCAGTAGTATGTTGGGGTCCTTTCTGTCTGAAGCTTTCTTT.

This chain uses TRBV4-1 with TRBJ1-2, with no clear D. Germline assignment: CDR1 MGHRA and CDR2 YSYEKL. This CDR3 contains 15 residues. V shed 3 bases and J shed 2 bases, with 13 bases lying between them. CDR3 amino acids: CASSQGRGGNYGYTF. As DNA, the CDR3 is TGCGCCAGCAGCCAGGGCCGCGGAGGGAACTATGGCTACACCTTC.

The chain links TRBV11-3 to TRBJ2-1; D may be TRBD2 (6 bases). V lost 5 bases to trimming and J lost 8 bases, with 19 bases between them. The CDR3 is 15 residues long. Germline CDR1 is SGHNT and CDR2 is YENEEA. The CDR3 DNA reads as TGTGCCAGCAGCCCTTTTGCGGGACGCTTCGATGAGCAGTTCTTC. This translates into CASSPFAGRFDEQFF.

V gene TRBV29-1 combines with J gene TRBJ2-5; TRBD2 is a possible D gene (6 bases). The CDR3 runs to 14 residues. Per the germline V gene, CDR1 is SQVTM and CDR2 is ANQGSEA. The V and J ends lost 4 bases and 2 bases respectively, with 14 bases between them. The CDR3 loop reads CSVVEGRGQETQYF. CDR3 nucleotides: TGCAGCGTTGTGGAGGGCCGAGGTCAAGAGACCCAGTACTTC.